This record concerns one TCR beta chain sequence. The data originate from a study of blood T cell repertoires in COVID-19. This CDR3 is built from 16 residues. The germline V gene encodes CDR1 SNHLY and CDR2 FYNNEI. V lost 3 bases, J lost 7 bases, and 11 bases stayed unmatched. Here immunoSEQ multiplex PCR was the method, and the copy in TCRdb shows in-frame clones only, minus some. The sample holds tens of thousands of clones, 85% to 95% seen once. The V gene is TRBV2, the J gene TRBJ2-7, with 11 bases fitting TRBD1. The sequencing sample was made of peripheral blood. The origin of this receptor is a woman in her 70s with COVID-19, enrolled during active disease. The CDR3 spells CASSDISGQGAEEQYF. The CDR3, as DNA: TGTGCCAGCAGTGACATTTCCGGACAGGGGGCGGAGGAGCAGTACTTC.